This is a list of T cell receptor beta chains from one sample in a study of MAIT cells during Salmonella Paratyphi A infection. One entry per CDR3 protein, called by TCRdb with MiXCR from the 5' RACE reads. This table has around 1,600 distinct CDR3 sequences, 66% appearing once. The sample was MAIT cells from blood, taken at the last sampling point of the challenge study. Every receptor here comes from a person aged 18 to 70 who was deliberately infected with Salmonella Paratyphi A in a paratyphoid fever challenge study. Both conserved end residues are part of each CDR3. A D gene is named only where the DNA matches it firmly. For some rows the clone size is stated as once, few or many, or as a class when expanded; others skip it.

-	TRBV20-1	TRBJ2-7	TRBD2	TGCAGTGCTAGAGAGTGGACTAGCGGGGACACCGGGGAGCTGTACTTC	CSAREWTSGDTGELYF
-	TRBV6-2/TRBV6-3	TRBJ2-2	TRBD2	TGTGCCAGCAGTTACCCAGGACTAGCGGGACGCGGCGGGGAGCTGTTTTTT	CASSYPGLAGRGGELFF
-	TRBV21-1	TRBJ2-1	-	TGTGCCAGCAGCCAGGGACTAGCGGGACCGTACAATGAGCAGTTCTTC	CASSQGLAGPYNEQFF
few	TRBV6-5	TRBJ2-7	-	TGTGCCAGCAGGGTGGGACTTGGCGAGCAGTACTTC	CASRVGLGEQYF
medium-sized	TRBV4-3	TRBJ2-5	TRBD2	TGCGCCAGCAGCCAAGCACTAGCGGGAGACGTGGAGACCCAGTACTTC	CASSQALAGDVETQYF
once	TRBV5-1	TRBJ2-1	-	TGCGCCAGCAGCTTGTTGGACAGAGGCGCGTACAATGAGCAGTTCTTC	CASSLLDRGAYNEQFF
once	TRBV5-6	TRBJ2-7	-	TGTGCCAGCAGCTTGGCCGGGCTAGCCGTCGGCGAGCAGTACTTC	CASSLAGLAVGEQYF
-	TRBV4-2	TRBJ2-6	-	TGTGCCAGCAGCCAAGATGCGGGGACTGGGGCCAACGTCCTGACTTTC	CASSQDAGTGANVLTF
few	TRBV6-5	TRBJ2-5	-	TGTGCCAGCAGTTACGCGAACCAGGGACGGCGGGGAGAGACCCAGTACTTC	CASSYANQGRRGETQYF
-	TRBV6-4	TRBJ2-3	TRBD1	TGTGCCAGCAGCCTAGGGACAGGGGCCACAGATACGCAGTATTTT	CASSLGTGATDTQYF
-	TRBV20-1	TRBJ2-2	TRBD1	TGCAGTGCTAGAGAGGGACAGGGGGCCGGGGAGCTGTTTTTT	CSAREGQGAGELFF
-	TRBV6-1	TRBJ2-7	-	TGTGCCAGCAGTGAATCGGTAGGCCAGCGCTACGAGCAGTACTTC	CASSESVGQRYEQYF
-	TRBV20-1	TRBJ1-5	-	TGCAGTGTAGAGCCAGGGTCTGGCAATCAGCCCCAGCATTTT	CSVEPGSGNQPQHF
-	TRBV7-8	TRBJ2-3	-	TGTGCCAGCACCTACTCGAGGCAACCCACCCACACAGATACGCAGTATTTT	CASTYSRQPTHTDTQYF
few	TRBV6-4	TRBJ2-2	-	TGTGCCGGCAGTGAAGGGCTAGAAACCGGGGAGCTGTTTTTT	CAGSEGLETGELFF
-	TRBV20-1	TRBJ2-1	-	TGCAGTGCTAGGCGCTCCAGCCCACAGGGAAATGAGCAGTTCTTC	CSARRSSPQGNEQFF
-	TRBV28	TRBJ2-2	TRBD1	TGTGCCAGCAGTAGCGGACAGGGGGACACCGGGGAGCTGTTTTTT	CASSSGQGDTGELFF
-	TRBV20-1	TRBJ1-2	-	TGCAGTGCTTCCAGGGGACGCCGTGGTGGGACTCAAGCTAACTATGGCTACACCTTC	CSASRGRRGGTQANYGYTF
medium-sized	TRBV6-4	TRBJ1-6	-	TGTGCCAGCAGTGATGGTCAGGGAGGAGAATCACCCCTCCACTTT	CASSDGQGGESPLHF
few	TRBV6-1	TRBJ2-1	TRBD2	TGTGCCAGCAGTGAAACTAGCGGGAACTACAATGAGCAGTTCTTC	CASSETSGNYNEQFF
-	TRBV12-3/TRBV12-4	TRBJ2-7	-	TGTGCCAGCAGCCTCGGGCCGGCAGGGGAGCAGTACTTC	CASSLGPAGEQYF
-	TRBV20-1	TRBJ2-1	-	TGCAGTGCTAGAGATTCTGAATCCCATGAGCAGTTCTTC	CSARDSESHEQFF
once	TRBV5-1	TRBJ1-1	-	TGCGCCAGTTCTGGCCCAGTCGGCAGACCTAACACTGAAGCTTTCTTT	CASSGPVGRPNTEAFF
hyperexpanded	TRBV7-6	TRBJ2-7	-	TGTGCCAGCAGCTTAGGAAAGGGCACCGAGCAGTACTTC	CASSLGKGTEQYF
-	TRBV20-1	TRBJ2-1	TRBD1	TGCAGCCAAGGTCCGGGACAGGGTTCATCCGAGCAGTTCTTC	CSQGPGQGSSEQFF
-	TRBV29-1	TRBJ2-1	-	TGCAGCGTTGAACCCGGGCCAGGTGAGAGGCAGTTCTTC	CSVEPGPGERQFF
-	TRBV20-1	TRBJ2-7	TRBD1	TGCAGTGCTAGAGATGGGGGGGGCCAAGACAGGGGGAGCTCCTACGAGCAGTACTTC	CSARDGGGQDRGSSYEQYF
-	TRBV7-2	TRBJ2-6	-	TGTGCCAGCAGCTTAGCTGGGATTCAGACTTTC	CASSLAGIQTF
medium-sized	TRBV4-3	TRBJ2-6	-	TGCGCCAGCAGCCAAGATTGGGACTCTGGGGCCAACGTCCTGACTTTC	CASSQDWDSGANVLTF
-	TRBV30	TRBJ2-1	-	TGTGCCTGGAGTGAGGGCGGGCCAGACAATGAGCAGTTCTTC	CAWSEGGPDNEQFF
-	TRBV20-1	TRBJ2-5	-	TGCAGTGCTAGAGATGGGGGCGAGTTCGAGACCCAGTACTTC	CSARDGGEFETQYF
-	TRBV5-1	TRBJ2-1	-	TGCGCCAGCAGCTTGCTAGCCGGCTATGAGCAGTTCTTC	CASSLLAGYEQFF
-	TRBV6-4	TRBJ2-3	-	TGTGCCAGCAGTAGTAGAGGGGGAAAAGAGACGCAGTATTTT	CASSSRGGKETQYF
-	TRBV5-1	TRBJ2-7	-	TGCGCCAGCAGCCCGGCAGGGGACACCTACGAGCAGTACTTC	CASSPAGDTYEQYF
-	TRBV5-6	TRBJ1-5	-	TGTGCCAGCAGCCCCGGGGGGAGCAATCAGCCCCAGCATTTT	CASSPGGSNQPQHF
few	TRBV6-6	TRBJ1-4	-	TGTGCCAGCAGCCCAACGGACGGCCCTAGCGGAAAACTGTTTTTT	CASSPTDGPSGKLFF
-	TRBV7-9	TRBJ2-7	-	TGTGCCAGCAGCCCGCAGGGAAACTTTTACGAGCAGTACTTC	CASSPQGNFYEQYF
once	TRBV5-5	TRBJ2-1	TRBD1	TGTGCCAGCAGCGAGCGCTGGACAGGGGTAAAGAATGAGCAGTTCTTC	CASSERWTGVKNEQFF
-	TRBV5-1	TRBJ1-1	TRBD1	TGCGCCAGCAGCCCCCCCGGGACAGGGGGCTTCACTGAAGCTTTCTTT	CASSPPGTGGFTEAFF
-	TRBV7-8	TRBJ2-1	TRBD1	TGTGCCAGCAGCTCTTGGACAGGGGGGAACAATGAGCAGTTCTTC	CASSSWTGGNNEQFF